One sample yielded the 27 T cell receptor beta chains listed below, sequenced in a study of T cell changes during pregnancy in multiple sclerosis. TCRdb keeps only in-frame clones here, not all; method: immunoSEQ multiplex PCR. The sample yields about 36,000 clones, 91% seen once. Here the sequenced sample was CD4+ T cells from peripheral blood mononuclear cells, taken in the second trimester of pregnancy. The origin of the receptors is a female donor in good health, enrolled as a control in a pregnancy study.

This sequence joins TRBV14 and TRBJ2-3; TRBD1 is a possible D gene (5 bases). V lost 4 bases to trimming and J lost 3 bases, with 11 bases between them. The CDR3 has 14 residues. The germline V gene has CDR1 SGHDN and CDR2 FVKESK. This CDR3 is CASSPLPGTDTQYF. DNA for the CDR3: TGTGCCAGCAGCCCCCTACCAGGGACAGATACGCAGTATTTT.

This rearrangement joins TRBV27 to TRBJ1-5; maybe TRBD1 (6 bases). The V end was cut by 5 bases, the J end by 5 bases, with 13 bases between. Germline CDR1 is MNHEY and CDR2 is SMNVEV (reference sequence). The CDR3 spans 14 residues. The CDR3 nucleotides are TGTGCCAGCAGTCCGAACAGGGTGGATCAGCCCCAGCATTTT. Protein: CASSPNRVDQPQHF.

This chain connects TRBV13 to TRBJ2-3; D is unresolved. In germline, CDR1 is PRHDT, CDR2 FYEKMQ (reference sequence). Between the trimmed V and J ends, which lost 0 bases and 2 bases, there was a span of 9 bases. This CDR3 comprises 15 residues. The chain's CDR3 is CASSLGASFTDTQYF. The CDR3 nucleotides read TGTGCCAGCAGCTTAGGGGCCTCCTTCACAGATACGCAGTATTTT. Drawing the rest from reference TRBV13 and TRBJ2-3, the complete variable domain is AAGVIQSPRHLIKEKRETATLKCYPIPRHDTVYWYQQGPGQDPQFLISFYEKMQSDKGSIPDRFSAQQFSDYHSELNMSSLELGDSALYFCASSLGASFTDTQYFGPGTRLTVL.

The chain is built from TRBV11-2 and TRBJ2-5; D call uncertain. The ends were cut back, 4 bases at V and 1 base at J, with 4 bases in the middle. Germline values: CDR1 SGHAT, CDR2 FQNNGV. This CDR3 has 12 amino acids. The chain's CDR3 is CASSSSQETQYF. In nucleotides, the CDR3 is TGTGCCAGCAGCTCTAGCCAAGAGACCCAGTACTTC.

The gene calls are TRBV7-8 and TRBJ2-3; no firm D call. V gave up 4 bases and J gave up 5 bases, with 13 bases separating them. CDR3 size: 14 residues. Germline CDR1 reads SGHVS; CDR2 reads FQNEAQ. The CDR3 nucleotides are TGTGCCAGCAGCTCTAGAATCCGGGTAGATACGCAGTATTTT. It codes for CASSSRIRVDTQYF.

The CDR3 nucleotides are TGTGCCAGCAGCTTAGGGGGTCCGACAGGGGAAAAACTGTTTTTT. Protein product: CASSLGGPTGEKLFF. The genes are TRBV7-9 and TRBJ1-4, with 7 bases aligning to TRBD1. Germline loops: CDR1 SEHNR, CDR2 FQNEAQ (reference sequence). The junction had 7 bases not matched to a gene; V was cut back by 1 base and J by 8 bases. The CDR3 has 15 amino acids. The full variable domain, completed using reference TRBV7-9 and TRBJ1-4, is DTGVSQNPRHKITKRGQNVTFRCDPISEHNRLYWYRQTLGQGPEFLTYFQNEAQLEKSRLLSDRFSAERPKGSFSTLEIQRTEQGDSAMYLCASSLGGPTGEKLFFGSGTQLSVL.

The chain carries TRBV11-3 and TRBJ2-7, with D maybe TRBD2 (6 bases). The CDR3 has 13 amino acids. Germline lookup yields CDR1 SGHNT and CDR2 YENEEA. The V gene lost 4 bases and the J gene lost 5 bases, with 12 bases spanning the gap. The chain's CDR3 is CASSSTSSHEQYF. The CDR3 DNA is TGTGCCAGCAGCTCGACTAGTTCCCACGAGCAGTACTTC.

The chain joins TRBV5-4 to TRBJ2-1, with TRBD2 identical over 7 bases. CDR1 SGHNT and CDR2 YYREEE come from the germline V gene (reference sequence). This CDR3 comprises 16 residues. After removal of 4 bases from V and 6 bases from J, the junction contained 13 bases not matched to a gene. DNA of the CDR3: TGTGCCAGCAGCCCGCCGATCGGGAGGCGGGGCAATGAGCAGTTCTTC. Protein: CASSPPIGRRGNEQFF.

J is TRBJ1-5 and V is TRBV10-2, with 8 bases matching TRBD1. This CDR3 spans 17 amino acids. V gave up 6 bases and J gave up 0 bases; unmatched junction bases: 10. The germline CDR1 and CDR2 sequences are WSHSY and SAAADI. The CDR3 region has the DNA TGCGCCAGCAGAGGGACAGGAGGGGGATATAGCAATCAGCCCCAGCATTTT. Protein: CASRGTGGGYSNQPQHF.

Only a few counts were recorded for this clone. The chain uses TRBV6-5 and TRBJ2-1, with 8 bases lining up with TRBD2. Germline V lookup: CDR1 MNHEY, CDR2 SVGAGI. CDR3 length equals 14 residues. J gave up 7 bases and V 5 bases, and 7 bases lay outside the gene matches. In DNA form, the CDR3 reads TGTGCCAGCAGTCAACCAGCGGGGGTTAATGAGCAGTTCTTC. Translating gives CASSQPAGVNEQFF.

V usage is TRBV19 and J usage is TRBJ1-1; no definite D call. V lost 4 bases and J lost 0, with 9 bases in between. Germline V lookup: CDR1 LNHDA, CDR2 SQIVND (reference sequence). This CDR3 contains 14 residues. The CDR3 loop is CASSRAVLNTEAFF. The CDR3 nucleotides are TGTGCCAGTAGTAGGGCAGTGTTGAACACTGAAGCTTTCTTT.

The J gene is TRBJ2-1, the V gene TRBV25-1; the D gene is possibly TRBD1 (7 bases). Trimming cost V 8 bases and J 8 bases, with 16 bases left between them. The CDR3 runs to 13 residues. Germline CDR1 MGHDK, CDR2 SYGVNS. CDR3 region: CASGGTASYEQFF. CDR3 coding DNA: TGTGCCAGCGGAGGGACAGCCTCCTATGAGCAGTTCTTC.

The V call is TRBV6-5, the J call TRBJ2-7, with D maybe TRBD2 (6 bases). This CDR3 is 16 amino acids long. Per the germline V gene, CDR1 is MNHEY and CDR2 is SVGAGI. V shed 0 bases and J shed 0 bases, with 12 bases lying between them. CDR3 sequence: CASSYSGGMVSYEQYF. In DNA form, the CDR3 reads TGTGCCAGCAGTTACTCGGGCGGGATGGTCTCCTACGAGCAGTACTTC.

In this sample, this clone turned up once. The V and J genes are TRBV9 and TRBJ1-4, with D possibly being TRBD1 (5 bases). V lost 0 bases and J 10 bases, leaving 16 bases between the germline ends. CDR1 is SGDLS and CDR2 is YYNGEE in the germline V gene. The CDR3 spans 15 residues. The CDR3 here is CASSVDDSPYRKLFF. DNA for the CDR3: TGTGCCAGCAGCGTAGATGACAGCCCCTATCGAAAACTGTTTTTT.

The chain couples TRBV29-1 to TRBJ1-2, with TRBD1 identical over 9 bases. This CDR3 has 12 residues. V was clipped by 5 bases and J by 6 bases; unmatched bases: 4. Per germline, CDR1 SQVTM and CDR2 ANQGSEA. Written as DNA, the CDR3 is TGCAGCGTTTCCGACAGGGGGGATGGCTACACCTTC. Protein: CSVSDRGDGYTF. Full variable domain (remainder filled in from reference TRBV29-1 and TRBJ1-2): SAVISQKPSRDICQRGTSLTIQCQVDSQVTMMFWYRQQPGQSLTLIATANQGSEATYESGFVIDKFPISRPNLTFSTLTVSNMSPEDSSIYLCSVSDRGDGYTFGSGTRLTVV.

V gene TRBV5-6 combines with J gene TRBJ2-1; TRBD1 agrees at 11 bases. The V gene's germline CDR1 is SGHDT and CDR2 YYEEEE. V gave up 0 bases and J gave up 9 bases; unmatched junction bases: 5. This CDR3 has 15 residues. CDR3 protein: CASSLAGTGGFEQFF. CDR3 bases: TGTGCCAGCAGCTTGGCCGGGACAGGGGGTTTTGAGCAGTTCTTC.

V usage is TRBV5-1 and J usage is TRBJ2-6, with no clear D. CDR3 size: 14 residues. The V and J ends lost 3 bases and 0 bases respectively, with 4 bases between them. CDR1 SGHRS and CDR2 YFSETQ come from the germline V gene. CDR3: CASSSISGANVLTF. In DNA form, the CDR3 reads TGCGCCAGCAGCTCTATCTCTGGGGCCAACGTCCTGACTTTC.

This clone is termed medium-sized (0.01 to 0.1%). CDR3 region: CASSPLPGVEQYF. The CDR3 nucleotides are TGTGCCAGCTCACCCTTACCAGGGGTTGAGCAGTACTTC. The chain carries TRBV18 and TRBJ2-7; perhaps TRBD1 as D (6 bases). The V gene lost 3 bases and the J gene lost 7 bases, with 13 bases spanning the gap. The CDR3 is 13 residues long. Germline values: CDR1 KGHSH, CDR2 LQKENI.

The chain joins TRBV6-5 to TRBJ1-1; D may be TRBD1 (6 bases). The length of the CDR3 is 16 residues. Trimming took 2 bases from V and 5 from J, leaving 18 bases between them. Germline V lookup: CDR1 MNHEY, CDR2 SVGAGI. DNA for the CDR3: TGTGCCAGCAGTTACAGGACAGTCAACCCTCGGACTGAAGCTTTCTTT. This encodes CASSYRTVNPRTEAFF.

J is TRBJ1-2 and V is TRBV4-1, with D possibly matching TRBD1 (6 bases). V dropped 3 bases and J dropped 6 bases, with 20 bases sitting between them. The CDR3 totals 16 residues. CDR1 and CDR2 from the germline V gene are MGHRA and YSYEKL. In nucleotides, the CDR3 is TGCGCCAGCAGCCAGGCCGGGACACTCAATGGGGATGGCTACACCTTC. It codes for CASSQAGTLNGDGYTF.

As for this clone: The sample holds other DNA sequences that translate to the same CDR3. The chain is built from TRBV6-1 and TRBJ2-3; D is possibly TRBD2 (5 bases). The CDR3 has 14 residues. Germline loops: CDR1 MNHNS, CDR2 SASEGT. Trimming took 5 bases from V and 4 from J, leaving 13 bases between them. The CDR3 DNA reads TGTGCCAGCAGTCTACTAGTATCTCCAGATACGCAGTATTTT. It is translated as CASSLLVSPDTQYF.

This clone was found a few times. The V call is TRBV5-1, the J call TRBJ2-6, with D perhaps TRBD2 (5 bases). Deletions cut 4 bases from V and 0 bases from J, with 11 bases between. CDR3 length: 16 residues. Germline CDR1 SGHRS, CDR2 YFSETQ. The CDR3 region has the DNA TGCGCCAGCAGCATTGAGGGTTTCTCTGGGGCCAACGTCCTGACTTTC. It translates to CASSIEGFSGANVLTF.

The rearrangement uses TRBV19 and TRBJ1-4, with 9 nucleotides matching TRBD1. The CDR3 extends over 17 amino acids. The germline V gene encodes CDR1 LNHDA and CDR2 SQIVND (reference sequence). Trimming cost V 7 bases and J 3 bases; bases outside gene matches: 12. CDR3 protein: CASTPLGDRDANEKLFF. For the CDR3, the DNA is TGTGCCAGTACCCCCTTGGGGGACAGGGATGCTAATGAAAAACTGTTTTTT. Full variable domain (outside the CDR3, taken from reference TRBV19 and TRBJ1-4): DGGITQSPKYLFRKEGQNVTLSCEQNLNHDAMYWYRQDPGQGLRLIYYSQIVNDFQKGDIAEGYSVSREKKESFPLTVTSAQKNPTAFYLCASTPLGDRDANEKLFFGSGTQLSVL.

V is TRBV28 and J is TRBJ2-7, with 7 bases identical to TRBD2. V gave up 5 bases and J gave up 6 bases; unmatched junction bases: 10. Per the germline V gene, CDR1 is MDHEN and CDR2 is SYDVKM. This CDR3 has 14 residues. Here the CDR3 DNA reads TGTGCCAGCAGTCGCCCGGGGAGGGAGGGCGAGCAGTACTTC. Translating it yields CASSRPGREGEQYF.

The chain couples TRBV6-1 to TRBJ2-1; 11 bases line up with TRBD2. This CDR3 contains 15 residues. V gave up 5 bases and J gave up 6 bases; unmatched junction bases: 6. Germline values: CDR1 MNHNS, CDR2 SASEGT. DNA for the CDR3: TGTGCCAGCAGTCCAATAGCGGGGGGGGGCAATGAGCAGTTCTTC. Protein sequence: CASSPIAGGGNEQFF.

The CDR3 loop is CASSLGPPYNEQFF. The DNA of the CDR3 is TGCGCCAGCAGCTTGGGGCCCCCCTACAATGAGCAGTTCTTC. This rearrangement joins TRBV5-1 to TRBJ2-1; D not certain. From germline, CDR1 is SGHRS and CDR2 YFSETQ. Trimming stripped 0 bases from V and 2 bases from J, with 6 bases between. This CDR3 contains 14 residues.

The V and J genes are TRBV19 and TRBJ1-4, with D hard to call. Trimming took off 3 bases at V and 1 base at J, with 6 bases between the two ends. This CDR3 is 14 amino acids long. Germline CDR1 is LNHDA and CDR2 is SQIVND (reference sequence). The CDR3, as DNA: TGTGCCAGTAGTATGAGGATAACTAATGAAAAACTGTTTTTT. Protein product: CASSMRITNEKLFF.